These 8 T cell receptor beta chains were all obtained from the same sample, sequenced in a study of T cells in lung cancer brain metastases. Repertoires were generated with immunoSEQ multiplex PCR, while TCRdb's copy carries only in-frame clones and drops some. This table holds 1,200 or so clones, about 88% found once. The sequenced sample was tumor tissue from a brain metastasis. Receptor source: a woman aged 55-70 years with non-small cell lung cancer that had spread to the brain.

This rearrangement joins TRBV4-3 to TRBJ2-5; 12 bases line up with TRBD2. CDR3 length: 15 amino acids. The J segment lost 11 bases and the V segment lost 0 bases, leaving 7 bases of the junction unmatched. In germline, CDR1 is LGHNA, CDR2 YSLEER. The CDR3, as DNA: TGCGCCAGCAGCCAAGAGGCTAGCGGGAGGGGGGAGCAGTACTTC. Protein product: CASSQEASGRGEQYF.

The CDR3 spells CASSSSSGGVDTQYF. The CDR3 DNA reads TGTGCCAGCTCCTCAAGTAGCGGGGGAGTAGATACGCAGTATTTT. The gene calls are TRBV28 and TRBJ2-3, with 9 bases matching TRBD2. Germline lookup yields CDR1 MDHEN and CDR2 SYDVKM. J gave up 5 bases and V 8 bases, and 11 bases lay outside the gene matches. The CDR3 consists of 15 residues.

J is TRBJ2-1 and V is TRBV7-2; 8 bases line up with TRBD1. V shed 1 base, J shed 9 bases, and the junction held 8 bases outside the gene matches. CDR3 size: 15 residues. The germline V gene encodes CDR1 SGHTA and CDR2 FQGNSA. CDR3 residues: CASSLVPTGVSEQFF. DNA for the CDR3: TGTGCCAGCAGCTTAGTTCCGACAGGGGTGAGTGAGCAGTTCTTC.

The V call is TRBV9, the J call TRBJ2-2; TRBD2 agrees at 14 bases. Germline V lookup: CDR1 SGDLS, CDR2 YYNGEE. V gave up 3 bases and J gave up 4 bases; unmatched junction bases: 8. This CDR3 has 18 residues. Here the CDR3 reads CASSDGTSGSSVTGELFF. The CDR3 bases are TGTGCCAGCAGCGACGGGACTAGCGGGAGTTCGGTCACCGGGGAGCTGTTTTTT.

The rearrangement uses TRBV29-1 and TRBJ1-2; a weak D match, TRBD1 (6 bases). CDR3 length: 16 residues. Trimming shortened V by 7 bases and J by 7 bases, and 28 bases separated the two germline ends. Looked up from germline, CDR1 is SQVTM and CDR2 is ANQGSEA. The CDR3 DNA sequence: TGCAGCGCGTCCAGTGGTGGGGGGGCGGGTTGGACTGGCTACACCTTC. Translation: CSASSGGGAGWTGYTF.

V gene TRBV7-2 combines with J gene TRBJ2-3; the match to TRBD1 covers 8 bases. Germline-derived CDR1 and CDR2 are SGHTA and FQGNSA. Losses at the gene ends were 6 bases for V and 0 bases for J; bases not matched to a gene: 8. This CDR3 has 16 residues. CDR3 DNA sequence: TGTGCCAGCAGTCCCCACAGGGGGGTCAGCACAGATACGCAGTATTTT. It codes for CASSPHRGVSTDTQYF.

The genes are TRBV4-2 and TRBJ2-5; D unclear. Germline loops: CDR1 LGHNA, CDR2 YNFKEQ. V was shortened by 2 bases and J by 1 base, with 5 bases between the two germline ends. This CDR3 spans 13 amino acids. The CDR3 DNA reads TGTGCCAGCAGCCAATCCTCCCAAGAGACCCAGTACTTC. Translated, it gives CASSQSSQETQYF.

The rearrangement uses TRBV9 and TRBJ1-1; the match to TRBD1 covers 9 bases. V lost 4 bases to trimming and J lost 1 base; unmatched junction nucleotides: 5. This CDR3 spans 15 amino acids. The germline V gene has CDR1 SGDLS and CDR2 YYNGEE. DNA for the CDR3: TGTGCCAGCAGCCCGACGACAGGGGGGAACACTGAAGCTTTCTTT. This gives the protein CASSPTTGGNTEAFF.